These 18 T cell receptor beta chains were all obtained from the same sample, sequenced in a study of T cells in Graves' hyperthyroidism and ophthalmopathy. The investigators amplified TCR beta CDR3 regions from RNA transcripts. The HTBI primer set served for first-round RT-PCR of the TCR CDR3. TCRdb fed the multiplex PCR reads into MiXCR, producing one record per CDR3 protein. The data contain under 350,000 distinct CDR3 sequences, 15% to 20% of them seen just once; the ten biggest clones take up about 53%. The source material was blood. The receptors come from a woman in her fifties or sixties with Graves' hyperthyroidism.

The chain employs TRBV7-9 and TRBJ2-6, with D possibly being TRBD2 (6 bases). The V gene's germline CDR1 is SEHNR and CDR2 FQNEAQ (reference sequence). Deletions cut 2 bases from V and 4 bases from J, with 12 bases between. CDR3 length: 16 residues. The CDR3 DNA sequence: TGTGCCAGCAGCTTACCCCCAGGAGGGGGGGCCAACGTCCTGACTTTC. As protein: CASSLPPGGGANVLTF.

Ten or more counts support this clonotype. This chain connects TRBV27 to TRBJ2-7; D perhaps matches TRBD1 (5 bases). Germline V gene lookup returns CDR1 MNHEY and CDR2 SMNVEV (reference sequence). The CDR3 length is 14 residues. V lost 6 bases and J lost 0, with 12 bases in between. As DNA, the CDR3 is TGTGCCAGCAGCCCGCAGGGCCTCTCCTACGAGCAGTACTTC. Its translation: CASSPQGLSYEQYF.

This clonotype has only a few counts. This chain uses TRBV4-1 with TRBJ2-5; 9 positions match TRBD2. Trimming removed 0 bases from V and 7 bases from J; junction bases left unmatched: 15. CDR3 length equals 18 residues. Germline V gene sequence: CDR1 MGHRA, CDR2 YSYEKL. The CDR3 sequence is CASSQDPQGGGAFGTQYF. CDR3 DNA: TGCGCCAGCAGCCAAGACCCCCAGGGCGGGGGGGCCTTCGGGACCCAGTACTTC.

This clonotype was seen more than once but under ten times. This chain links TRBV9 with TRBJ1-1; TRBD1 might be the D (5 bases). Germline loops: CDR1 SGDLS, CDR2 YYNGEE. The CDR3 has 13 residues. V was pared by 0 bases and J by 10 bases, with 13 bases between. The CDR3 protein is CASSVAGTGGAFF. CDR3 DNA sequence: TGTGCCAGCAGCGTAGCTGGGACTGGGGGAGCTTTCTTT.

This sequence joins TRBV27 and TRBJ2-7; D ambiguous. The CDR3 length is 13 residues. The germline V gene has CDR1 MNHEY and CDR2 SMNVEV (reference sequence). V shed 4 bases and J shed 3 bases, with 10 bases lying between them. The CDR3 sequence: CASSSTIGYEQYF. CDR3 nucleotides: TGTGCCAGCAGTTCCACGATAGGCTACGAGCAGTACTTC.

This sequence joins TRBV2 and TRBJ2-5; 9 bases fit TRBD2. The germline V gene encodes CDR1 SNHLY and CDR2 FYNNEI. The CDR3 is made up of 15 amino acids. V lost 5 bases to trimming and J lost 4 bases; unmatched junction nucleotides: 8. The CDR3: CASSSPSGVGETQYF. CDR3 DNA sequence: TGTGCCAGCAGTTCCCCTAGCGGGGTAGGAGAGACCCAGTACTTC.

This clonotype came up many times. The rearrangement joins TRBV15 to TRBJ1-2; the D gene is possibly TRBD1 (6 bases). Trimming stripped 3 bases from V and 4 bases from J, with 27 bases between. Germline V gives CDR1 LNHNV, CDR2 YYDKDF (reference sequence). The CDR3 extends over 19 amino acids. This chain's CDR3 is CATSSLISDGTLNPYGYTF. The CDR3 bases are TGTGCCACCAGCAGTCTAATATCGGATGGGACACTAAACCCCTATGGCTACACCTTC.

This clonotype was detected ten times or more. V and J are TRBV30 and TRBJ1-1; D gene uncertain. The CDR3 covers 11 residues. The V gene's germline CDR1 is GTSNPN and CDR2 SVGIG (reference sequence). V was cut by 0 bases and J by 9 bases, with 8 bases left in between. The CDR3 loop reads CAWSVVQQAFF. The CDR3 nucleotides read TGTGCCTGGAGTGTAGTACAGCAAGCTTTCTTT.

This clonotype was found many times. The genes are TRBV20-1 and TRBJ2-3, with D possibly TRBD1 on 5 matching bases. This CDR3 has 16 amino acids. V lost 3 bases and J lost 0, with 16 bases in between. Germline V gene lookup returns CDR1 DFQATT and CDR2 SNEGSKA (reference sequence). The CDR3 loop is CSASRPRGQSTDTQYF. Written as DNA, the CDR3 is TGCAGTGCTAGCCGCCCAAGGGGTCAGAGCACAGATACGCAGTATTTT.

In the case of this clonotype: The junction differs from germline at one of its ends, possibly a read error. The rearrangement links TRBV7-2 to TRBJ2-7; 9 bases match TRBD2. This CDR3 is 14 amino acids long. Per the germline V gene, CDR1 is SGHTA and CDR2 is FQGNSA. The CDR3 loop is CVSKRGVGSYEQYF. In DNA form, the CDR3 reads TGTGTCAGCAAGCGGGGGGTCGGCTCCTACGAGCAGTACTTC.

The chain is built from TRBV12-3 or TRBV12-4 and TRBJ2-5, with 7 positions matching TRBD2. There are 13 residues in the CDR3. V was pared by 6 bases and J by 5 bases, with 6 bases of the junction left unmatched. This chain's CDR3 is CASRGGPVETQYF. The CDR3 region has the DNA TGTGCCAGCAGGGGAGGGCCGGTCGAGACCCAGTACTTC.

DNA for the CDR3: TGTGCCAGCAGCCAAGACAGGGCCGGGGCCAACGTCCTGACTTTC. Translating gives CASSQDRAGANVLTF. The gene calls are TRBV12-3 or TRBV12-4 and TRBJ2-6; TRBD1 matches at 7 bases. CDR3 length equals 15 residues. V dropped 6 bases and J dropped 4; count of bases not matched to a gene: 6.

DNA for the CDR3: TGTGCCAGCAGCTCTTGGGGGACAGATACGCAGTATTTT. Encoded protein: CASSSWGTDTQYF. The rearrangement links TRBV14 to TRBJ2-3; D tentatively reads TRBD1 or TRBD2 (5 bases each). Germline-derived CDR1 and CDR2 are SGHDN and FVKESK. CDR3 length: 13 amino acids. The V end was cut by 5 bases, the J end by 3 bases, with 9 bases between.

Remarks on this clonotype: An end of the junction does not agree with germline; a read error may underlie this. CDR3 nucleotide sequence: TGTGCCAGCAGTCTACAGGGGGACACTGAAGCTTCCTTT. It translates to CASSLQGDTEASF. This chain uses TRBV2 with TRBJ1-1; 8 bases align to TRBD1. The CDR3 spans 13 residues. The germline CDR1 and CDR2 sequences are SNHLY and FYNNEI.

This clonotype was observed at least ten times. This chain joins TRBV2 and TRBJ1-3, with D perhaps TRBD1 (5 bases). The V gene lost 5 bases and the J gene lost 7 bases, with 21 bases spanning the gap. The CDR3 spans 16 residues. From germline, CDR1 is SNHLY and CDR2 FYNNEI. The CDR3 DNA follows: TGTGCCAGCAGTATCGAGGCAGGGAAAGTCTTTAACACCATATATTTT. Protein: CASSIEAGKVFNTIYF. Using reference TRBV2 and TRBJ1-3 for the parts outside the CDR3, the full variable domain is EPEVTQTPSHQVTQMGQEVILRCVPISNHLYFYWYRQILGQKVEFLVSFYNNEISEKSEIFDDQFSVERPDGSNFTLKIRSTKLEDSAMYFCASSIEAGKVFNTIYFGEGSWLTVV.

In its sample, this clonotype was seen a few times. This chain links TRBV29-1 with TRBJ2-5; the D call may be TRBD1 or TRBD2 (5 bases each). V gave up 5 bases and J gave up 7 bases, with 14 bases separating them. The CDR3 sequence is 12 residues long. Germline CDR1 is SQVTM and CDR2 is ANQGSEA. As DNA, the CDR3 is TGCAGCGTTTTTGACGGTGGGGGGACCCAGTACTTC. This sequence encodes CSVFDGGGTQYF.

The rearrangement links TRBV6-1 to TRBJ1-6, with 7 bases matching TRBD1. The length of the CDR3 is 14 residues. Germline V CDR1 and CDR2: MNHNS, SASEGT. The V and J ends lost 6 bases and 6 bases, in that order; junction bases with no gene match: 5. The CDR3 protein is CASRKQGSNSPLHF. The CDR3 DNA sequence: TGTGCCAGCAGAAAACAGGGGAGTAATTCACCCCTCCACTTT.

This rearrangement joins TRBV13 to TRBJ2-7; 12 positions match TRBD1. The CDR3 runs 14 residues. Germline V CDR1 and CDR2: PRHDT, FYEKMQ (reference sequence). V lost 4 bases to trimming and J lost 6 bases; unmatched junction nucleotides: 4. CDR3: CASSYGTGGAEQYF. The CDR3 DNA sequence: TGTGCCAGCAGCTACGGGACAGGGGGCGCCGAGCAGTACTTC.